Shown below are 2 T cell receptor beta chains from a single sample sequenced in a study of a mutant IDH1 vaccine in newly diagnosed glioma (TCRdb year 2021). The time point label, read with the paper, signifies: week 35, safety follow-up. Each vaccine dose was 300 ug of a 20-mer mutant IDH1 peptide in Montanide, given subcutaneously with topical imiquimod. Their antigens remain unidentified. Library preparation used the immunoSEQ multiplex PCR assay. TCRdb took this table from immuneACCESS and kept in-frame rearrangements with V and J called. Such tables lack part of the clones; where checked against another copy, unresolved V genes explain under half of the gap, and the rest is unexplained. This sample comprises 30,000 to 40,000 clones, roughly 77% of them detected only once. Of the sample, about 3.2% is held by the ten largest clones. The sample consisted of PBMCs, taken from a glioma patient whose treatment included an IDH1 peptide vaccine. The receptors were sampled from a middle-aged man with glioma. Some clones in this sample may be carry-over from other donors' samples.

V and J are TRBV6-1 and TRBJ2-3; D is ambiguous. Looked up from germline, CDR1 is MNHNS and CDR2 is SASEGT. With 2 bases removed from V and 1 base from J, the gap between germline ends came to 7 bases. The CDR3 loop spans 14 amino acids. The CDR3 bases are TGTGCCAGCAGTGAACGCCCCCGCACAGATACGCAGTATTTT. As protein: CASSERPRTDTQYF.

The chain combines TRBV6-5 with TRBJ1-1; 7 bases map to TRBD1. CDR3 length: 14 amino acids. Germline V lookup: CDR1 MNHEY, CDR2 SVGAGI. The V and J ends lost 2 bases and 5 bases, in that order; junction bases with no gene match: 5. The CDR3 region has the DNA TGTGCCAGCAGTTACCCTGACAGGGCTACTGAAGCTTTCTTT. Amino acids: CASSYPDRATEAFF.